These 32 T cell receptor beta chains originate from one sample sequenced in a study of shared clonotypes between healthy human individuals. Measured with immunoSEQ multiplex PCR; TCRdb has only the in-frame clones, and not every one. Seen here are a few hundred thousand clones, around 97% observed once, and the top ten hold approximately 0.057%. The sequencing input was naive CD4+ T cells sorted from blood. The subset denotes: CD45RA+ positively selected. These receptors were taken from a woman under 40 in good health.

The chain uses TRBV5-4 and TRBJ1-2, with TRBD1 identical over 7 bases. Germline CDR1 SGHNT, CDR2 YYREEE (reference sequence). The CDR3 is made up of 15 amino acids. Unmatched junction bases numbered 3, after V lost 0 bases and J lost 1 base. CDR3 in amino acids: CASSLEGGGNYGYTF. CDR3 DNA: TGTGCCAGCAGCTTGGAAGGGGGCGGTAACTATGGCTACACCTTC.

The chain employs TRBV6-6 and TRBJ1-5; a weak D match, TRBD1 (5 bases). The CDR3 totals 15 residues. Trimming shortened V by 6 bases and J by 5 bases, and 17 bases separated the two germline ends. Germline V lookup: CDR1 MNHNY, CDR2 SVGAGI (reference sequence). The CDR3 loop is CASRDAGFEDQPQHF. The CDR3 DNA follows: TGTGCCAGCAGGGACGCAGGGTTTGAGGATCAGCCCCAGCATTTT.

The chain carries TRBV28 and TRBJ1-2, with D perhaps TRBD1 (6 bases). The CDR3 totals 14 residues. The V end was cut by 2 bases, the J end by 4 bases, with 11 bases between. Germline V lookup: CDR1 MDHEN, CDR2 SYDVKM. The CDR3 region is CASSLEGGPYGYTF. The CDR3 bases are TGTGCCAGCAGTTTAGAGGGGGGCCCCTATGGCTACACCTTC.

About this clone itself: At the DNA level, this CDR3 is encoded by other sequences in the same sample as well. The CDR3 loop is CASSPRGNYGYTF. The CDR3 nucleotides read TGTGCCAGCAGCCCGCGGGGTAACTATGGCTACACCTTC. The rearrangement links TRBV6-6 to TRBJ1-2; D gene uncertain. CDR3 length equals 13 residues. V gave up 6 bases and J gave up 1 base, with 9 bases separating them. The germline V gene has CDR1 MNHNY and CDR2 SVGAGI (reference sequence).

V gene TRBV11-2 combines with J gene TRBJ2-7; TRBD1 matches at 7 bases. CDR1 and CDR2 from the germline V gene are SGHAT and FQNNGV. CDR3 length: 15 amino acids. V gave up 5 bases and J gave up 1 base; unmatched junction bases: 8. CDR3 residues: CASSTIQGKSYEQYF. CDR3 nucleotide sequence: TGTGCCAGCAGCACGATACAGGGGAAATCCTACGAGCAGTACTTC.

The genes are TRBV28 and TRBJ2-7, with 11 bases fitting TRBD2. The junction had 12 bases not matched to a gene; V was cut back by 5 bases and J by 6 bases. The CDR3 consists of 16 residues. Germline-derived CDR1 and CDR2 are MDHEN and SYDVKM. CDR3 amino acids: CASSVTSGKGIAEQYF. The CDR3 nucleotides read TGTGCCAGCAGTGTGACTAGCGGGAAGGGAATTGCCGAGCAGTACTTC.

The rearrangement links TRBV2 to TRBJ2-7; D not certain. There are 12 residues in the CDR3. In germline, CDR1 is SNHLY, CDR2 FYNNEI. The germline V and J ends were trimmed by 7 bases and 2 bases, with 9 bases remaining between them. The CDR3 coding sequence is TGTGCCAGCAAGGTCCAGCCCTACGAGCAGTACTTC. This codes for CASKVQPYEQYF.

J is TRBJ1-3 and V is TRBV6-1; 7 positions agree with TRBD1. V trimming: 2 bases; J trimming: 3 bases; junction bases outside the gene matches: 10. In germline, CDR1 is MNHNS, CDR2 SASEGT. The CDR3 spans 17 residues. DNA of the CDR3: TGTGCCAGCAGTGAAAGTTGGAAGGGGGCGCGTGGAAACACCATATATTTT. This codes for CASSESWKGARGNTIYF.

The rearrangement uses TRBV25-1 and TRBJ2-1, with 13 bases lining up with TRBD2. Per germline, CDR1 MGHDK and CDR2 SYGVNS. Trimming at V came to 3 bases and at J to 7 bases, leaving 9 bases not matched to a gene. The CDR3 length is 17 residues. The CDR3 region has the DNA TGTGCCAGCAGTGACCTCGGGACTAGCGGGATTGTTAATGAGCAGTTCTTC. Protein: CASSDLGTSGIVNEQFF.

This chain uses TRBV28 with TRBJ2-5; 10 bases match TRBD1. The DNA end lines up better with TRBJ2-7; the J call may be wrong. The V gene's germline CDR1 is MDHEN and CDR2 SYDVKM. This CDR3 has 15 amino acids. This chain's CDR3 is CASSSRGQGWSEQYF. Written as DNA, the CDR3 is TGTGCCAGCAGTTCCCGGGGACAGGGGTGGTCCGAGCAGTACTTC.

Note on this clone: Other DNA sequences in the same sample also yield this CDR3. The chain employs TRBV6-5 and TRBJ2-5; D remains unclear. With 3 bases removed from V and 5 bases from J, the gap between germline ends came to 4 bases. The V gene's germline CDR1 is MNHEY and CDR2 SVGAGI. The CDR3 contains 11 residues. This CDR3 is CASSYGETQYF. In DNA form, the CDR3 reads TGTGCCAGCAGTTATGGGGAGACCCAGTACTTC.

The chain is built from TRBV18 and TRBJ2-7; a possible D gene is TRBD1 (6 bases). Trimming removed 2 bases from V and 2 bases from J, with 13 bases in between. The CDR3 is 15 residues long. Germline CDR1 reads KGHSH; CDR2 reads LQKENI. CDR3 loop: CASSPGQSKTYEQYF. The CDR3 DNA reads as TGTGCCAGCTCACCAGGACAGTCAAAAACCTACGAGCAGTACTTC.

This chain joins TRBV5-6 and TRBJ2-1, with 8 bases fitting TRBD2. The germline V gene encodes CDR1 SGHDT and CDR2 YYEEEE. The CDR3 has 16 amino acids. The ends lost 2 bases at V and 5 bases at J; junction bases unmatched: 9. CDR3 protein: CASSFVPGRANNEQFF. The DNA for the CDR3 is TGTGCCAGCAGCTTTGTTCCCGGGAGGGCCAACAATGAGCAGTTCTTC.

This rearrangement joins TRBV28 to TRBJ1-2, with a possible D match to TRBD1 (5 bases). With 4 bases removed from V and 7 bases from J, the gap between germline ends came to 13 bases. The germline V gene has CDR1 MDHEN and CDR2 SYDVKM. The CDR3 loop spans 13 amino acids. The CDR3 DNA sequence: TGTGCCAGCAGTTCGCCGGGACGGGGTGGCTACACCTTC. It translates to CASSSPGRGGYTF.

Of note for this clone: The same CDR3 is also encoded by other DNA sequences in this sample. The V and J genes are TRBV28 and TRBJ2-1, with 10 bases matching TRBD2. The germline gives CDR1 MDHEN, CDR2 SYDVKM. This CDR3 has 15 amino acids. Trimming took 6 bases from V and 6 from J; bases not matched to a gene: 8. CDR3 sequence (DNA): TGTGCCAGCAGCCCGGGACTAGCGTCTAGCAATGAGCAGTTCTTC. Translation gives CASSPGLASSNEQFF.

This clone was observed once. The CDR3 DNA follows: TGCAGCGTCGTGGGGCTAGCGGGAGCTAACCAGCAGTTCTTC. The encoded protein is CSVVGLAGANQQFF. The V call is TRBV29-1, the J call TRBJ2-1; 10 nucleotides align to TRBD2. Trimming took 6 bases from V and 11 from J; bases not matched to a gene: 13. CDR3 length: 14 amino acids. Germline CDR1 is SQVTM and CDR2 is ANQGSEA.

The CDR3 DNA follows: TGTGCCAGCAGTGAATACAAACAAGGACCCTATGAGCAGTTCTTC. This translates into CASSEYKQGPYEQFF. This rearrangement joins TRBV6-1 to TRBJ2-1; D is ambiguous. CDR1 is MNHNS, CDR2 SASEGT, per germline. CDR3 length equals 15 residues. Trimming cost V 2 bases and J 8 bases, with 16 bases left between them.

V is TRBV9 and J is TRBJ1-2, with 7 bases that match TRBD1. J gave up 8 bases and V 2 bases, and 6 bases lay outside the gene matches. From germline, CDR1 is SGDLS and CDR2 YYNGEE. CDR3 size: 13 residues. The CDR3 reads CASSVDRAGGYTF. In DNA, the CDR3 is TGTGCCAGCAGCGTTGACAGGGCCGGAGGCTACACCTTC. The full variable domain, with the rest looked up from reference TRBV9 and TRBJ1-2, is DSGVTQTPKHLITATGQRVTLRCSPRSGDLSVYWYQQSLDQGLQFLIQYYNGEERAKGNILERFSAQQFPDLHSELNLSSLELGDSALYFCASSVDRAGGYTFGSGTRLTVV.

DNA of the CDR3: TGCGCCAGCAGCTTGGATACCCATATTAATGAGCAGTTCTTC. This sequence encodes CASSLDTHINEQFF. This chain joins TRBV5-1 and TRBJ2-1; D remains unclear. The CDR3 runs to 14 residues. Germline CDR1 SGHRS, CDR2 YFSETQ. The ends were cut back, 0 bases at V and 7 bases at J, with 11 bases in the middle.

Remarks on this clone: Other nucleotide sequences in the sample specify the same CDR3. V gene TRBV11-2 combines with J gene TRBJ2-5, with TRBD2 identical over 8 bases. With V trimmed by 1 base and J by 5 bases, 0 bases remained unmatched. Germline CDR1 is SGHAT and CDR2 is FQNNGV. The CDR3 totals 13 residues. This CDR3 reads CASSLGGRETQYF. In DNA form, the CDR3 reads TGTGCCAGCAGCTTAGGCGGGAGGGAGACCCAGTACTTC.

This chain's CDR3 is CASSLSFAGTSSNQPQHF. CDR3 in DNA: TGTGCCAGCAGTTTATCATTCGCTGGGACATCTAGCAATCAGCCCCAGCATTTT. This chain links TRBV27 with TRBJ1-5, with D maybe TRBD1 (6 bases). V shed 0 bases and J shed 0 bases, with 15 bases lying between them. The CDR3 is made up of 18 amino acids. Germline CDR1 and CDR2: MNHEY and SMNVEV (reference sequence).

The chain recombines TRBV11-1 with TRBJ2-3; 7 bases map to TRBD2. J was trimmed by 5 bases and V by 2 bases; bases with no gene match: 7. The CDR3 runs 15 residues. Germline V lookup: CDR1 SGHAT, CDR2 FQDESV (reference sequence). The CDR3 protein is CASSLLAGDLDTQYF. The CDR3 DNA reads TGTGCCAGCAGCTTACTCGCGGGAGATCTAGATACGCAGTATTTT.

V usage is TRBV7-9 and J usage is TRBJ2-7, with TRBD2 matching 7 bases. Trimming at V came to 3 bases and at J to 5 bases, leaving 16 bases not matched to a gene. CDR1 is SEHNR and CDR2 is FQNEAQ in the germline V gene (reference sequence). The CDR3 spans 17 residues. CDR3 bases: TGTGCCAGCAGCTTTATCCCTATTGGGGCGGGAGTGCACGAGCAGTACTTC. Translating gives CASSFIPIGAGVHEQYF. Supplemented by reference TRBV7-9 and TRBJ2-7, the full variable domain reads DTGVSQNPRHKITKRGQNVTFRCDPISEHNRLYWYRQTLGQGPEFLTYFQNEAQLEKSRLLSDRFSAERPKGSFSTLEIQRTEQGDSAMYLCASSFIPIGAGVHEQYFGPGTRLTVT.

The chain employs TRBV28 and TRBJ1-1, with 9 bases that match TRBD1. The junction had 15 bases not matched to a gene; V was cut back by 5 bases and J by 5 bases. This CDR3 comprises 17 residues. CDR1 is MDHEN, CDR2 SYDVKM, per germline. CDR3 region: CASSHPTTGQGGTEAFF. CDR3 nucleotides: TGTGCCAGCAGTCACCCCACGACGGGACAGGGAGGGACTGAAGCTTTCTTT. The variable domain in full, with the rest retrieved from reference TRBV28 and TRBJ1-1, is DVKVTQSSRYLVKRTGEKVFLECVQDMDHENMFWYRQDPGLGLRLIYFSYDVKMKEKGDIPEGYSVSREKKERFSLILESASTNQTSMYLCASSHPTTGQGGTEAFFGQGTRLTVV.

The gene calls are TRBV18 and TRBJ2-1; D not certain. This CDR3 spans 15 amino acids. Between the trimmed V and J ends, which lost 2 bases and 0 bases, there was a span of 8 bases. The germline gives CDR1 KGHSH, CDR2 LQKENI. The CDR3 sequence is CASSPGFPSYNEQFF. CDR3 nucleotides: TGTGCCAGCTCACCAGGGTTTCCCTCCTACAATGAGCAGTTCTTC.

The chain carries TRBV7-3 and TRBJ2-5; D is unclear. The length of the CDR3 is 13 residues. Germline CDR1 and CDR2: SGHTA and FQGTGA. The germline V and J ends were trimmed by 6 bases and 5 bases, with 13 bases remaining between them. CDR3 coding DNA: TGTGCCAGCAGTCGTAGGTACCGGGAGACCCAGTACTTC. Its translation: CASSRRYRETQYF.

The rearrangement uses TRBV28 and TRBJ1-1, with D perhaps matching TRBD1 (5 bases). This CDR3 is 14 amino acids long. V lost 7 bases and J 12 bases, leaving 24 bases between the germline ends. CDR1 and CDR2 (germline): MDHEN, SYDVKM. The CDR3 reads CASTAIWGPIETFF. The CDR3 DNA is TGTGCCAGCACCGCAATATGGGGACCCATCGAAACTTTCTTT.

The chain couples TRBV5-6 to TRBJ2-1; D is ambiguous. CDR3 length equals 18 residues. Germline V lookup: CDR1 SGHDT, CDR2 YYEEEE. V gave up 0 bases and J gave up 0 bases, with 16 bases separating them. CDR3 sequence reads: CASSLDYSARSSYNEQFF. CDR3 bases: TGTGCCAGCAGCTTGGACTACAGCGCCAGGAGCTCCTACAATGAGCAGTTCTTC.

V and J are TRBV11-2 and TRBJ1-6, with D possibly TRBD1 on 6 matching bases. The CDR3 is 15 residues long. CDR1 and CDR2 (germline): SGHAT, FQNNGV. The germline V and J ends were trimmed by 2 bases and 6 bases, with 11 bases remaining between them. The CDR3 coding sequence is TGTGCCAGCAGCTTACCGGCAGGGGTTAATTCACCCCTCCACTTT. It specifies CASSLPAGVNSPLHF. Looking up the rest from reference TRBV11-2 and TRBJ1-6 gives the full variable domain: EAGVAQSPRYKIIEKRQSVAFWCNPISGHATLYWYQQILGQGPKLLIQFQNNGVVDDSQLPKDRFSAERLKGVDSTLKIQPAKLEDSAVYLCASSLPAGVNSPLHFGNGTRLTVT.

This clone was recorded once. The V call is TRBV27, the J call TRBJ2-7; D unresolved. Trimming pared 6 bases from V and 0 bases from J, leaving 9 bases between. The CDR3 contains 13 residues. From germline, CDR1 is MNHEY and CDR2 SMNVEV (reference sequence). CDR3 region: CASRAHISYEQYF. CDR3 in DNA: TGTGCCAGCAGGGCCCATATCTCCTACGAGCAGTACTTC.

The chain couples TRBV7-2 to TRBJ2-7, with 9 positions matching TRBD1. Germline V lookup: CDR1 SGHTA, CDR2 FQGNSA. CDR3 size: 16 residues. V dropped 4 bases and J dropped 5; count of bases not matched to a gene: 12. CDR3 coding DNA: TGTGCCAGCAGCTCCAGATCCGGGACAGGGCAACACGAGCAGTACTTC. The encoded protein is CASSSRSGTGQHEQYF.

This chain joins TRBV30 and TRBJ2-7, with D hard to call. CDR1 and CDR2 from the germline V gene are GTSNPN and SVGIG (reference sequence). V gave up 2 bases and J gave up 4 bases, with 12 bases separating them. CDR3 length equals 13 residues. The CDR3 region has the DNA TGTGCCTGGAGTTGGGGTATTTCTTACGAGCAGTACTTC. It encodes CAWSWGISYEQYF. The entire variable domain, with the rest obtained from reference TRBV30 and TRBJ2-7, is as follows: SQTIHQWPATLVQPVGSPLSLECTVEGTSNPNLYWYRQAAGRGLQLLFYSVGIGQISSEVPQNLSASRPQDRQFILSSKKLLLSDSGFYLCAWSWGISYEQYFGPGTRLTVT.